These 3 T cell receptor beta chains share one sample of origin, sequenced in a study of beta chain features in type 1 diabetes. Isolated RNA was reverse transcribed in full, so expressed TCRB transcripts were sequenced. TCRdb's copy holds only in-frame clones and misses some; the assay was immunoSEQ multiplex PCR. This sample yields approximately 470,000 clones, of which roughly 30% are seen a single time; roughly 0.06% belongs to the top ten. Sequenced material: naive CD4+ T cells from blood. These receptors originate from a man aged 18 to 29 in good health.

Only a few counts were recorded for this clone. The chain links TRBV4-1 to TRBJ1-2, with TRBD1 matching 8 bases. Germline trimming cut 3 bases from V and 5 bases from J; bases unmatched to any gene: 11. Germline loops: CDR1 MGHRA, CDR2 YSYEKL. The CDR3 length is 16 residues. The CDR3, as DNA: TGCGCCAGCAGCCATCAGCCTCGGGACAGGCCTTATGGCTACACCTTC. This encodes CASSHQPRDRPYGYTF.

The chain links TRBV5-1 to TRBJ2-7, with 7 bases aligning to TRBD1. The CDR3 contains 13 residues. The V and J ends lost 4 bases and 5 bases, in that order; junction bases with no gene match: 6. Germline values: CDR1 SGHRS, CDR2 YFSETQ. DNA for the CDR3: TGCGCCAGCAGCGCAGGGACAGTACACGAGCAGTACTTC. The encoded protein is CASSAGTVHEQYF.

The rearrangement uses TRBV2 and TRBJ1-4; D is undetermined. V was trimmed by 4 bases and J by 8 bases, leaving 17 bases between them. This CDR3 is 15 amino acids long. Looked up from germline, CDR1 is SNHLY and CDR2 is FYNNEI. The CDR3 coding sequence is TGTGCCAGCAGTGGCTCGGGTACTGTATCCGAAAAACTGTTTTTT. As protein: CASSGSGTVSEKLFF. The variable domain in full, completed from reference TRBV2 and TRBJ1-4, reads EPEVTQTPSHQVTQMGQEVILRCVPISNHLYFYWYRQILGQKVEFLVSFYNNEISEKSEIFDDQFSVERPDGSNFTLKIRSTKLEDSAMYFCASSGSGTVSEKLFFGSGTQLSVL.